The source of this T cell receptor beta chain is a study of CD8 T cells in ankylosing spondylitis. TCRdb called the 5' RACE reads again in MiXCR, with one record for every CDR3 protein. The data show more than 95,000 distinct CDR3 sequences, 8% to 10% seen once. The germline V gene has CDR1 WSHSY and CDR2 SAAADI. The CDR3 spans 14 residues. Unmatched junction bases numbered 9, after V lost 8 bases and J lost 4 bases. At least ten counts were recorded for this clonotype. The chain couples TRBV10-2 to TRBJ2-3; 7 nucleotides align to TRBD1. The TCR comes from a male donor with ankylosing spondylitis or in good health (not recorded which). The sample taken for sequencing was blood, either unsorted or a sorted T cell fraction (not recorded which). The CDR3 loop is CASAPTQGADTQYF. CDR3 nucleotides: TGCGCCAGCGCCCCAACCCAGGGGGCAGATACGCAGTATTTT.